This TCR beta chain was found in a study of shared clonotypes between healthy human individuals. CD45RO-negative, CCR7-positively selected cells formed the naive CD8 fraction, excluding terminally differentiated effector memory CD45RA+ cells. Measured with immunoSEQ multiplex PCR; TCRdb has only the in-frame clones, and not every one. The sample carries about 750,000 clones, more than 85% recorded once. The CDR3 extends over 15 amino acids. Germline V lookup: CDR1 SEHNR, CDR2 FQNEAQ (reference sequence). The V and J ends lost 5 bases and 1 base, in that order; junction bases with no gene match: 5. The chain links TRBV7-9 to TRBJ1-1, with 9 nucleotides matching TRBD1. The sample consisted of naive CD8+ T cells sorted from blood. The TCR originated in a man aged 25 to 45 in good health. The CDR3: CASSLGTGQNTEAFF. CDR3 in DNA: TGTGCCAGCAGCCTGGGGACAGGGCAGAACACTGAAGCTTTCTTT. The variable domain in full, completed from reference TRBV7-9 and TRBJ1-1, reads DTGVSQNPRHKITKRGQNVTFRCDPISEHNRLYWYRQTLGQGPEFLTYFQNEAQLEKSRLLSDRFSAERPKGSFSTLEIQRTEQGDSAMYLCASSLGTGQNTEAFFGQGTRLTVV.